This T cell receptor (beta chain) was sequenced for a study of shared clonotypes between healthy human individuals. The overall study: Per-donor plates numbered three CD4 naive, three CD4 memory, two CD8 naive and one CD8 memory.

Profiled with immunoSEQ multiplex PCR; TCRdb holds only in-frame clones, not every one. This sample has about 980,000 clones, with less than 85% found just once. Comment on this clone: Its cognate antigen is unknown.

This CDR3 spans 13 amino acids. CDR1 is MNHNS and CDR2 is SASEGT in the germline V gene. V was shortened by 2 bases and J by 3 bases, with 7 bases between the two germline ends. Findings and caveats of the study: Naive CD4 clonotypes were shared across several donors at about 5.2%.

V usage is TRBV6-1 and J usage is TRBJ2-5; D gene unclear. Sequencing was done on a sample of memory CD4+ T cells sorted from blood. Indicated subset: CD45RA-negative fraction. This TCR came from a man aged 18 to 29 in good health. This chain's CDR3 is CASSENLKETQYF. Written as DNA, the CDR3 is TGTGCCAGCAGTGAAAATTTAAAAGAGACCCAGTACTTC.